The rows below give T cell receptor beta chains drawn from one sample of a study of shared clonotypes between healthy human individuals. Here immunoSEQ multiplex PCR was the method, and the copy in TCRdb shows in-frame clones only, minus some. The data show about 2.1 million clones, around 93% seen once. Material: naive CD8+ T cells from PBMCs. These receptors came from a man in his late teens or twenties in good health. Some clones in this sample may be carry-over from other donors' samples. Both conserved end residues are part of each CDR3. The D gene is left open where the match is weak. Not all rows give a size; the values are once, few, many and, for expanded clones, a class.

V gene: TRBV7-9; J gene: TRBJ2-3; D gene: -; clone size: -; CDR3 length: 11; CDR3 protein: CASVSTDTQYF; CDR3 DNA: TGTGCCAGCGTCTCAACAGATACGCAGTATTTT
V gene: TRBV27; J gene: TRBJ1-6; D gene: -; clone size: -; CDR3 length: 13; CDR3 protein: CASSPGLSVHLHF; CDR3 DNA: TGTGCCAGCAGTCCGGGACTGTCAGTACACCTCCACTTT
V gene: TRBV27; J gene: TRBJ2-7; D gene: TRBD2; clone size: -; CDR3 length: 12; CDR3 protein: CASSSGGYEQYF; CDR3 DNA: TGTGCCAGCAGTTCGGGAGGCTACGAGCAGTACTTC
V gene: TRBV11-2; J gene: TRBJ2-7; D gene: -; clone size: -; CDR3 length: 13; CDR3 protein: CASSLGTLYEQYF; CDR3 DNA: TGTGCCAGCAGCTTAGGGACGCTCTACGAGCAGTACTTC
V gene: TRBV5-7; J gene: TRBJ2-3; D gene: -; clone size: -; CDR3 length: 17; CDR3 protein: CASSLRGKGTSTDTQYF; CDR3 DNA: TGTGCCAGCAGCTTAAGGGGGAAGGGCACCAGCACAGATACGCAGTATTTT
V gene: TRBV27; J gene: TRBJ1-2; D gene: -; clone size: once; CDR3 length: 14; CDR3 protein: CASSRNRVLGGYTF; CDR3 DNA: TGTGCCAGCAGCCGTAACAGGGTACTGGGGGGCTACACCTTC
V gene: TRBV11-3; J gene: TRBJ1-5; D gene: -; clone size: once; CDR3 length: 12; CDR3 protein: CASLILYQPQHF; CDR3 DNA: TGTGCCAGCTTAATTCTCTATCAGCCCCAGCATTTT
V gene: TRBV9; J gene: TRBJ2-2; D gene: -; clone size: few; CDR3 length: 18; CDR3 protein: CASSGAQRRGDNTGELFF; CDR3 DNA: TGTGCCAGCAGCGGAGCCCAAAGGCGAGGGGACAACACCGGGGAGCTGTTTTTT
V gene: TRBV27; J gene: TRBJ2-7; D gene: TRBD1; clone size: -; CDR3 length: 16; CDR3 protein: CASSISPRTGVWEQYF; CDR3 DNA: TGTGCCAGCAGTATATCCCCCCGGACAGGGGTTTGGGAGCAGTACTTC
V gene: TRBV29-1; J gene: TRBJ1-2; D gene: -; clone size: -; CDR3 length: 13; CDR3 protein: CSVSGGTNYGYTF; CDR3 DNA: TGCAGCGTCTCAGGAGGGACTAACTATGGCTACACCTTC
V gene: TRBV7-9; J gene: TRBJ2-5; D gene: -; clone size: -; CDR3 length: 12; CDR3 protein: CASSQGRETQYF; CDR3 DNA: TGTGCCAGCAGCCAGGGTAGGGAGACCCAGTACTTC
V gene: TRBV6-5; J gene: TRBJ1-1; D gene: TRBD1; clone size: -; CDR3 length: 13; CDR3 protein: CASTGAWGTEAFF; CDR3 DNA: TGTGCCAGTACAGGGGCATGGGGCACTGAAGCTTTCTTT
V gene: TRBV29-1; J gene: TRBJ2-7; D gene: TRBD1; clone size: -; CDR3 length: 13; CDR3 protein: CSVEGQGAYEQYF; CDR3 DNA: TGCAGCGTTGAAGGACAGGGGGCCTACGAGCAGTACTTC
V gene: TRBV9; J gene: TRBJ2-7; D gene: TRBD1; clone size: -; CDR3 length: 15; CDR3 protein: CASSVGQGRGYEQYF; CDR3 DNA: TGTGCCAGCAGCGTCGGACAGGGGCGTGGGTACGAGCAGTACTTC
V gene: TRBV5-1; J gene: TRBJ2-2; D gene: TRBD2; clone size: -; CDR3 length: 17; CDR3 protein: CASSSGYSGSSTGELFF; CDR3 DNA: TGCGCCAGCAGCTCTGGATATAGCGGGAGTAGCACCGGGGAGCTGTTTTTT
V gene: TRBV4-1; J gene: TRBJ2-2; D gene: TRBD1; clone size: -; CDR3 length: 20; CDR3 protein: CASSPRFSRDRGQGTGELFF; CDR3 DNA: TGCGCCAGCAGCCCCCGTTTCTCCCGGGACAGGGGGCAAGGGACCGGGGAGCTGTTTTTT
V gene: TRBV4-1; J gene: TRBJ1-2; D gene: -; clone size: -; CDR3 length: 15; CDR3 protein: CASSQRGGMVYGYTF; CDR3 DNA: TGCGCCAGCAGCCAGAGGGGGGGTATGGTCTATGGCTACACCTTC
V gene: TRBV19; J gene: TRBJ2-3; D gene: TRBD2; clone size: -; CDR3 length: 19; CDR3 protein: CASSMPRLAGVAGTDTQYF; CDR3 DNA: TGTGCCAGTAGTATGCCCCGACTAGCGGGAGTTGCGGGCACAGATACGCAGTATTTT
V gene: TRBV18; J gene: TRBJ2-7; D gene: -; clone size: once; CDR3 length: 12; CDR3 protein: CASSDTGTEQYF; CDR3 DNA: TGTGCCAGCTCAGATACAGGGACCGAGCAGTACTTC
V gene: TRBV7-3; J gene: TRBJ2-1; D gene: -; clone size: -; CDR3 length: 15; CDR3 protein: CASSLGQGSYNEQFF; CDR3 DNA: TGTGCCAGCAGCCTAGGCCAAGGCTCCTACAATGAGCAGTTCTTC
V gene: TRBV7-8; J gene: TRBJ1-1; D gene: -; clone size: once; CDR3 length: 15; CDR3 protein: CASSFVGESGTEAFF; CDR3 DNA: TGTGCCAGCAGCTTCGTTGGGGAAAGTGGCACTGAAGCTTTCTTT
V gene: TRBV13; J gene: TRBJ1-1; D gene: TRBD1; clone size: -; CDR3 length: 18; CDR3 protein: CASSPTRDRGQRGTEAFF; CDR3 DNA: TGTGCCAGCAGCCCTACCCGGGACAGGGGGCAAAGGGGCACTGAAGCTTTCTTT
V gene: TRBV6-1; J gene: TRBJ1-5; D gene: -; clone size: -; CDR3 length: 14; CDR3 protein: CASSVRAFNQPQHF; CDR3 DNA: TGTGCCAGCAGTGTTCGGGCCTTCAATCAGCCCCAGCATTTT
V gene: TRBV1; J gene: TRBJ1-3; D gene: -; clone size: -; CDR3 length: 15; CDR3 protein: CTSSRMTGTGNTIYF; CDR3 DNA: TGCACCAGCAGCCGCATGACAGGGACAGGAAACACCATATATTTT
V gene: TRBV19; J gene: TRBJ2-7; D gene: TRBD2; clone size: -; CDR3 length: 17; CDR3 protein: CASSIDLFSGRSYEQYF; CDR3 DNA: TGTGCCAGTAGTATAGATCTATTTAGCGGGAGGTCCTACGAGCAGTACTTC